The clone carrying this T cell receptor beta chain was recorded many times. Its specificity is not known. TCR beta CDR3 region amplification was performed from RNA transcripts. A set of HTBI primers served as the primers for a first-round RT-PCR of the TCR CDR3. TCRdb passed the multiplex PCR reads through MiXCR, listing each CDR3 protein once. The sample lists hundreds of thousands of distinct CDR3 sequences, 38% occurring once. In patients aged 18 to 65, hyperthyroidism was newly diagnosed, with duration under 2 months. The data derive from a study of T cells in Graves' hyperthyroidism and ophthalmopathy. Whole-study results and caveats: Most thyroid clonotypes that were expanded above 0.001 also turned up in blood.

This sequence was found in a man aged 18 to 30 with Graves' hyperthyroidism. Sequenced sample: blood.

CDR3 sequence: CASSSARDRKLFF. DNA for the CDR3: TGTGCCAGCAGCTCAGCCCGGGACAGAAAACTGTTTTTT. The rearrangement joins TRBV11-1 to TRBJ1-4; 7 bases match TRBD1. CDR1 and CDR2 from the germline V gene are SGHAT and FQDESV (reference sequence). The CDR3 spans 13 residues. V dropped 4 bases and J dropped 10; count of bases not matched to a gene: 6.